The entry below describes one TCR beta chain. This specimen belongs to a study of blood T cell repertoires in COVID-19. Study as a whole: Both acute and convalescent COVID-19 samples were obtained from the United States, Italy and Spain. T cells, B-cell-depleted T cells, or PBMCs supplied cDNA or gDNA.

The CDR3 consists of 16 residues. V dropped 2 bases and J dropped 2 bases, with 15 bases sitting between them. The germline V gene encodes CDR1 MNHEY and CDR2 SVGAGI. In the authors' methods: Reference gene primers were amplified, and this amplification served to estimate nucleated cell counts. Here immunoSEQ multiplex PCR was the method, and the copy in TCRdb shows in-frame clones only, minus some. Clonal size and the V and J genes are those of that table, whereas D and trimming came from the DNA. The sample lists roughly 41,000 clones, around 90% occurring once. This receptor was obtained from a man in his fifties or sixties with acute or convalescent COVID-19. The chain is built from TRBV6-5 and TRBJ2-5, with a weak D call TRBD1 (6 bases). Sequencing used peripheral blood. The CDR3 spells CASSYGRGRTQETQYF. The DNA for the CDR3 is TGTGCCAGCAGTTACGGCAGGGGCCGTACTCAAGAGACCCAGTACTTC.